These 8 T cell receptor beta chains were all obtained from the same sample, sequenced in a study of control samples from healthy donors and cancer patients. The data were produced by immunoSEQ multiplex PCR, yet TCRdb's version contains in-frame clones alone and is incomplete. This sample has about 110,000 clones, with almost 85% found just once. Source material: blood. The receptors come from a man younger than 30 in good health.

This clone was seen many times. V is TRBV9 and J is TRBJ2-7; weak D call: TRBD1 (5 bases). From germline, CDR1 is SGDLS and CDR2 YYNGEE. V lost 4 bases and J 6 bases, leaving 17 bases between the germline ends. CDR3 length equals 14 residues. The chain's CDR3 is CASSPHVGLGEQYF. The CDR3, as DNA: TGTGCCAGCAGCCCACACGTGGGGCTCGGCGAGCAGTACTTC.

The V gene is TRBV9, the J gene TRBJ1-2, with D possibly being TRBD1 (6 bases). CDR1 is SGDLS and CDR2 is YYNGEE in the germline V gene. The V end lost 9 bases, the J end lost 10 bases, and 28 bases lay between the germline ends. The CDR3 is 15 residues long. CDR3 sequence (DNA): TGTGCCAAGTCCCCAAGGGGGATACCCCTTCCAGACTACACCTTC. Translating gives CAKSPRGIPLPDYTF.

This clone was seen just once. The chain couples TRBV9 to TRBJ1-1; tentative D call: TRBD1 (5 bases). CDR3 length: 16 amino acids. The V end was cut by 0 bases, the J end by 6 bases, with 18 bases between. The germline V gene has CDR1 SGDLS and CDR2 YYNGEE. CDR3 amino acids: CASSVAKGTPGPEAFF. DNA for the CDR3: TGTGCCAGCAGCGTAGCTAAGGGGACCCCGGGCCCTGAAGCTTTCTTT.

The chain recombines TRBV6-5 with TRBJ2-5; TRBD2 might be the D (6 bases). CDR3 length equals 15 residues. Germline V gene lookup returns CDR1 MNHEY and CDR2 SVGAGI. V lost 8 bases, J lost 2 bases, and 18 bases lay in between. The CDR3 sequence: CASHPAGGPQETQYF. CDR3 nucleotides: TGTGCCAGCCACCCGGCCGGGGGACCGCAAGAGACCCAGTACTTC.

This chain connects TRBV6-5 to TRBJ1-2, with a weak D call TRBD1 (5 bases). Germline V CDR1 and CDR2: MNHEY, SVGAGI. The CDR3 extends over 12 amino acids. V was pared by 6 bases and J by 1 base, with 6 bases between. The CDR3: CASRGHNYGYTF. CDR3 nucleotide sequence: TGTGCCAGCAGGGGGCATAACTATGGCTACACCTTC.

The chain combines TRBV7-8 with TRBJ2-1; D is undetermined. The length of the CDR3 is 13 residues. Germline CDR1 and CDR2: SGHVS and FQNEAQ. Trimming removed 4 bases at V and 9 bases at J, with 13 bases between. The CDR3 nucleotides read TGTGCCAGCAGCTCTCAAAACGTGTCTGAGCAGTTCTTC. This gives the protein CASSSQNVSEQFF.

CDR3 DNA sequence: TGTGCCACCAGCAGAGCTCCAAACTATAATTCACCCCTCCACTTT. Its protein product is CATSRAPNYNSPLHF. The chain employs TRBV15 and TRBJ1-6, with no clear D. The V gene's germline CDR1 is LNHNV and CDR2 YYDKDF (reference sequence). CDR3 length equals 15 residues. Trimming stripped 1 base from V and 3 bases from J, with 7 bases between. Drawing the rest from reference TRBV15 and TRBJ1-6, the complete variable domain is DAMVIQNPRYQVTQFGKPVTLSCSQTLNHNVMYWYQQKSSQAPKLLFHYYDKDFNNEADTPDNFQSRRPNTSFCFLDIRSPGLGDTAMYLCATSRAPNYNSPLHFGNGTRLTVT.

The J gene is TRBJ2-1, the V gene TRBV6-5; 14 positions match TRBD2. Germline loops: CDR1 MNHEY, CDR2 SVGAGI. Trimming cost V 7 bases and J 8 bases; bases outside gene matches: 7. The CDR3 spans 15 residues. The CDR3 DNA sequence: TGTGCCAGCACAACCGGGACTAGCGGGGGCTATGAGCAGTTCTTC. This gives the protein CASTTGTSGGYEQFF.